The rows below give T cell receptor beta chains drawn from one sample of a study of blood T cell repertoires in COVID-19. The protocol was immunoSEQ multiplex PCR, while the TCRdb copy is restricted to in-frame clones and leaves out a portion. The data hold fewer than 300,000 clones, with approximately 86% observed a single time. Sequences were obtained from peripheral blood. Source of these receptors: a woman aged 18-29 years with acute or convalescent COVID-19. Each CDR3 is given with its conserved first and last residue. The order of the fields is clone size, V gene, D gene, J gene, CDR3 DNA, CDR3 protein. A D gene is named only where the DNA matches it firmly. The size field is filled for only some rows; it gives once, few, many or a size class.

>-|TRBV6-1|-|TRBJ2-1
TGTGCCAGCAGTGAAGAACTAACCTGGAACAATGAGCAGTTCTTC
CASSEELTWNNEQFF
>-|TRBV2|TRBD1|TRBJ1-2
TGTGCCAGCAACCAGCAGGGGGCCTATGGCTACACCTTC
CASNQQGAYGYTF
>-|TRBV28|TRBD1|TRBJ1-2
TGTGCCAGCAGTCAAGGGGGCATGGGCTATGGCTACACCTTC
CASSQGGMGYGYTF
>-|TRBV14|-|TRBJ2-5
TGTGCCAGCAGGGAAGGCGGGCCGGGGTTCTTGTTGGAGACCCAGTACTTC
CASREGGPGFLLETQYF
>-|TRBV5-1|TRBD2|TRBJ2-6
TGCGCCAGCAGCTTCGGGGCGGGAGGGCCGACTGGGGCCAACGTCCTGACTTTC
CASSFGAGGPTGANVLTF
>few|TRBV30|-|TRBJ1-1
TGTGCCTTTAGGGACATGATGAACACTGAAGCTTTCTTT
CAFRDMMNTEAFF
>-|TRBV12-3/TRBV12-4|TRBD1|TRBJ2-5
TGTGCCAGCAGAGAGGGGGCTGGCGAGACCCAGTACTTC
CASREGAGETQYF
>-|TRBV6-5|-|TRBJ1-2
TGTGCCAGCAGTTTACGGCCGACACATAACTATGGCTACACCTTC
CASSLRPTHNYGYTF
>-|TRBV28|-|TRBJ1-1
TGTGCCAGCATCTCTGGAGGGTTGAACACTGAAGCTTTCTTT
CASISGGLNTEAFF
>-|TRBV18|-|TRBJ1-5
TGTGCCAGCTCACTCGGGTACCTTGACGGACAGCCCCAGCATTTT
CASSLGYLDGQPQHF
>-|TRBV7-2|TRBD2|TRBJ2-5
TGTGCCAGCAGCTTACAGGGCGGGGGAGAGACCCAGTACTTC
CASSLQGGGETQYF
>few|TRBV18|-|TRBJ1-2
TGTGCCAGCTCACCACAAACTGGGGCGTCCTATGGCTACACCTTC
CASSPQTGASYGYTF
>-|TRBV4-3|TRBD2|TRBJ2-1
TGCGCCAGCAGGCGCGGACTAGCGTTGAGCTCCTACAATGAGCAGTTCTTC
CASRRGLALSSYNEQFF
>-|TRBV11-3|TRBD2|TRBJ2-7
TGTGCCAGCAGCTTAGATAGCGGGAGTATCTACGAGCAGTACTTC
CASSLDSGSIYEQYF
>-|TRBV4-2|-|TRBJ2-2
TGTGCCAGCAGCCAAGATTCACAGGTGGCCGGGGAGCTGTTTTTT
CASSQDSQVAGELFF
>-|TRBV12-3/TRBV12-4|-|TRBJ1-6
TGTGCCAGCAGTTCAGACAGCTATTCACCCCTCCACTTT
CASSSDSYSPLHF
>-|TRBV5-1|TRBD1|TRBJ1-2
TGCGCCAGCAGCAAGGACAGGCGCGGCTACACCTTC
CASSKDRRGYTF
>few|TRBV6-5|TRBD2|TRBJ2-7
TGTGCCAGCAGTCCGGGACTAGCGGGAGCCTACGAGCAGTACTTC
CASSPGLAGAYEQYF
>-|TRBV6-2/TRBV6-3|TRBD1|TRBJ2-1
TGTGCCAGCAGTTTGTCGGGACAGGGGGACAAGCAGTTCTTC
CASSLSGQGDKQFF
>-|TRBV14|-|TRBJ2-7
TGTGCCAGCAGCACGTACAGCTACGAGCAGTACTTC
CASSTYSYEQYF
>few|TRBV5-1|TRBD2|TRBJ2-1
TGCGCCAGCAGCTTGACTAGCGGGATGGATGAGCAGTTCTTC
CASSLTSGMDEQFF
>-|TRBV11-2|TRBD1|TRBJ1-2
TGTGCCAGCAGTCAATATTTGCTCAGGGACAGGGGACATGGCTACACCTTC
CASSQYLLRDRGHGYTF
>-|TRBV5-6|TRBD2|TRBJ2-1
TGTGCCAGCAGCTTACTGCTAGCGGGAGGGAATGAGCAGTTCTTC
CASSLLLAGGNEQFF